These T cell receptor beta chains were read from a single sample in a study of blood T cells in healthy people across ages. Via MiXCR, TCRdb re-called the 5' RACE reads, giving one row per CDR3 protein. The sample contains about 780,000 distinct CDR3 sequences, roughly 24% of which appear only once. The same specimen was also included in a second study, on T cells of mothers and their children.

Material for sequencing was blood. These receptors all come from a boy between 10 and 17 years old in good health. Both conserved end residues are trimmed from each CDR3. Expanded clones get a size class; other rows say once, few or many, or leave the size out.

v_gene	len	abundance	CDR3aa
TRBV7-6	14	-	ASSPPLAVSSYEQY
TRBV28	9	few	ASSNRYEQY
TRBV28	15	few	ASRSPGTGRSKNIQY
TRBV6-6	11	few	ASSSREGAEAF
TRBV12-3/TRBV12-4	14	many	ASSFEAGGSTDTQY
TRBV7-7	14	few	ASSHGRGSGTGELF
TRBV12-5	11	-	ASGLDRLNEQF
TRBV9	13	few	ASSVEVRGLETQY
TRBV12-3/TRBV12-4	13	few	ASSPSGLDTDTQY
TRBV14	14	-	ASSSSPGQASYEKY
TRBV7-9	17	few	ASNPLGGAWEGGRTEAF
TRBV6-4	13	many	ASPSGTGYSGEQF
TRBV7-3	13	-	ASSLTADSGNTIY
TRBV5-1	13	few	ASSSDGPPSYEQY
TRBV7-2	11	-	ASSWGQVETQY
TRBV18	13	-	ASSRDRRDQETRY
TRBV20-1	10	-	SAAAYKNIQY
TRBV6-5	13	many	ASSYSIWDPSTQY
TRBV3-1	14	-	ASSQDLAGVSYEQY
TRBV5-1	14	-	ASSRKTVATNEKLF
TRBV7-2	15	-	ASSLGFGGGSQETQY
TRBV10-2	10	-	ASSPGDGGYT
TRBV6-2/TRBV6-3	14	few	ASSYLTGRTNTEAF
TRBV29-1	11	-	SVPGQSWEKLF
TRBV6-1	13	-	ASSEGPRRDDTQY
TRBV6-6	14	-	ASSYFSQGGRDGYT
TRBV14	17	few	ASSQDPVSRGASSYEQY
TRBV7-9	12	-	ASTTFERETEAF
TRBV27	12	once	ASSPPGTATTQF
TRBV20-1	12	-	SAQTSGSYNEQF
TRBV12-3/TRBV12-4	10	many	ASSFGSYGYT
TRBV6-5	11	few	ASSQLADYEQY
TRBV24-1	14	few	ATSELGTSSYNEQF
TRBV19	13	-	ASSKTGLLGDTQY
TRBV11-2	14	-	ASSLAAPGGLEEQF
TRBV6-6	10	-	ASGQGYNEQF
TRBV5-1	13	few	ASSRDFRMVETQY
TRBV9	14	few	ASSVGSGVSGNTIY
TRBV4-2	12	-	ASSPESSRGEQF
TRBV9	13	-	ASTRQGAPPETQY
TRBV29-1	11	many	SAEVVAKNIQY
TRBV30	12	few	AWSGLYSNQPQH
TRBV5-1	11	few	ASSLRGEDIQY
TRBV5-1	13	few	ASSSRSGGGDTQY
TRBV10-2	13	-	ASSGARFSTYEQY
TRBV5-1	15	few	ASKSGTGDYSNQPQH
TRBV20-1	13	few	SASDWGQENHGYT
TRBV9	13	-	ASSVGTSTHNEQF
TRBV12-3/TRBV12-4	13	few	ASSSQGAGKDGYT
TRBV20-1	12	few	SARSGSSTDTQY
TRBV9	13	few	ASSGLGQLNTEAF
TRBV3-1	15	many	ASSHQGGSGPQETQY
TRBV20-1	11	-	GAREAGTYEQY
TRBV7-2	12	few	ASTRGPSAGTQY
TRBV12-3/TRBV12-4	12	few	ASSPGLAGKTQY
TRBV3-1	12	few	ASSQTQTYNEQF
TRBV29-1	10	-	SAPGEGGQQY